This TCR beta chain appears in the sequencing data of a study of blood T cell repertoires in COVID-19. TCRdb keeps only in-frame clones here, not all; method: immunoSEQ multiplex PCR. The data contain about 31,000 clones, approximately 91% of them seen just once; the ten biggest clones take up about 4.9%. The germline V gene encodes CDR1 MNHEY and CDR2 SVGAGI. J gave up 6 bases and V 4 bases, and 1 base lay outside the gene matches. The CDR3 is 12 amino acids. The clonotype originates from a human donor in a cohort sampled during active COVID-19. Sequenced material: peripheral blood. This sequence joins TRBV6-5 and TRBJ1-1; 8 bases are shared with TRBD1. The CDR3 coding sequence is TGTGCCAGCAGTTCAGGGGGCGCTGAAGCTTTCTTT. Protein sequence: CASSSGGAEAFF.